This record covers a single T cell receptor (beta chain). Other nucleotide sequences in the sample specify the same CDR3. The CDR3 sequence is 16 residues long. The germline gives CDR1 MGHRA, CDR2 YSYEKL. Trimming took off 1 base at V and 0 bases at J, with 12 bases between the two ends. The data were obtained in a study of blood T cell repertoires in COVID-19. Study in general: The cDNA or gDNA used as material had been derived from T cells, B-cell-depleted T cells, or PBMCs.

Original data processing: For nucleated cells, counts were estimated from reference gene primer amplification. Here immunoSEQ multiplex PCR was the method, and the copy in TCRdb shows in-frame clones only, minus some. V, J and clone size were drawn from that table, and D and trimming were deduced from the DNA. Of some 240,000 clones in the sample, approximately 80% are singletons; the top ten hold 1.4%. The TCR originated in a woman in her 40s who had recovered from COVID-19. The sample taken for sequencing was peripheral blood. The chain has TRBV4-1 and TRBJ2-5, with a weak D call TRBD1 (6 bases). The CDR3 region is CASSQGWAGDQETQYF. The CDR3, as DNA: TGCGCCAGCAGCCAAGGGTGGGCAGGGGACCAAGAGACCCAGTACTTC.